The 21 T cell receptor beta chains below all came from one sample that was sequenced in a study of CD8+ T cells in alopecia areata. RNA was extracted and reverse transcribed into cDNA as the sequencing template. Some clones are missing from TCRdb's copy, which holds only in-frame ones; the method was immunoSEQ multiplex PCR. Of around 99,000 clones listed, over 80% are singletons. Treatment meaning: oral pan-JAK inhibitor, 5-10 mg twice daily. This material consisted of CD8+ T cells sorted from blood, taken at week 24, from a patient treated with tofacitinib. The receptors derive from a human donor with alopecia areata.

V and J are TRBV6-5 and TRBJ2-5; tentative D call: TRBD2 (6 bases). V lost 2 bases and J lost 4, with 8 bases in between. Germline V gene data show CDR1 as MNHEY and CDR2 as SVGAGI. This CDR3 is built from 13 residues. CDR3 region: CASSYRGRETQYF. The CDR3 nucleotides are TGTGCCAGCAGTTACCGGGGGAGAGAGACCCAGTACTTC.

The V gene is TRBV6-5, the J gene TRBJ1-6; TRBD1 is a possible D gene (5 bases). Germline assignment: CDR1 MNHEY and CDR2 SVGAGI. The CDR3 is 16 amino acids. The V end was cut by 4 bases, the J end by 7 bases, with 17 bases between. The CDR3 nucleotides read TGTGCCAGCAGTTTTTACCTAAGACGGGGCAATTCACCCCTCCACTTT. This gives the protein CASSFYLRRGNSPLHF.

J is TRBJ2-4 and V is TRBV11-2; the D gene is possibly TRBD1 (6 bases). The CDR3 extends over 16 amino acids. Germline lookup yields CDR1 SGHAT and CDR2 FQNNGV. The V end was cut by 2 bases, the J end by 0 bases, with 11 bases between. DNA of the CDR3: TGTGCCAGCAGCTTACAGGGGCTGCAAGCCAAAAACATTCAGTACTTC. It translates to CASSLQGLQAKNIQYF. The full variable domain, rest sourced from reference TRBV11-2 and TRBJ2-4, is EAGVAQSPRYKIIEKRQSVAFWCNPISGHATLYWYQQILGQGPKLLIQFQNNGVVDDSQLPKDRFSAERLKGVDSTLKIQPAKLEDSAVYLCASSLQGLQAKNIQYFGAGTRLSVL.

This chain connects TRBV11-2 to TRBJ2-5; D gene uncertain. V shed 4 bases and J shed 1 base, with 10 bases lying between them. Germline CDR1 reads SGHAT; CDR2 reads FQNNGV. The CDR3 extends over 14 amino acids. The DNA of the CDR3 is TGTGCCAGCAGCTCCACAGTACTCCAAGAGACCCAGTACTTC. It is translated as CASSSTVLQETQYF.

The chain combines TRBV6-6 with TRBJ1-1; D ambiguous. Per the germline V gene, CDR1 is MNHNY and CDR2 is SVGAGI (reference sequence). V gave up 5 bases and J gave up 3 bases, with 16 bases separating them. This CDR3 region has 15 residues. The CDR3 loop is CASSLVSGEDTEAFF. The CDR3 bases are TGTGCCAGCAGTCTTGTTTCAGGAGAGGACACTGAAGCTTTCTTT.

Here the CDR3 reads CASSLGLPGTYGYTF. For the CDR3, the DNA is TGTGCCAGCAGCTTAGGCCTACCCGGTACCTATGGCTACACCTTC. This chain links TRBV13 with TRBJ1-2; D gene uncertain. The CDR3 length is 15 residues. Germline lookup yields CDR1 PRHDT and CDR2 FYEKMQ (reference sequence). V dropped 0 bases and J dropped 4 bases, with 12 bases sitting between them.

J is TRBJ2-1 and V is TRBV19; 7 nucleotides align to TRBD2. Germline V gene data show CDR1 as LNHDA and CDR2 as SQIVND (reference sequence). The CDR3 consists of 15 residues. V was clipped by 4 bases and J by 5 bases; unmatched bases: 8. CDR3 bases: TGTGCCAGTAGTAGAGGCCTAGCGGCACACAATGAGCAGTTCTTC. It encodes CASSRGLAAHNEQFF.

Here the CDR3 DNA reads TGTGCCAGTAGTATAAGGATCGGGGATTATAGCACAGATACGCAGTATTTT. It yields the protein CASSIRIGDYSTDTQYF. This chain joins TRBV19 and TRBJ2-3, with a weak D call TRBD2 (5 bases). There are 17 residues in the CDR3. V shed 2 bases and J shed 0 bases, with 15 bases lying between them. CDR1 and CDR2 from the germline V gene are LNHDA and SQIVND (reference sequence).

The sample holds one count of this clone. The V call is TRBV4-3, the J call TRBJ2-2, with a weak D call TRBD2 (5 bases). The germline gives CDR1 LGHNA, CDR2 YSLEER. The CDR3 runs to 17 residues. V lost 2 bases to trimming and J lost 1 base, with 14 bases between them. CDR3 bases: TGCGCCAGCAGCCAACCAGCCTCCCGGGGGAACACCGGGGAGCTGTTTTTT. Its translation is CASSQPASRGNTGELFF.

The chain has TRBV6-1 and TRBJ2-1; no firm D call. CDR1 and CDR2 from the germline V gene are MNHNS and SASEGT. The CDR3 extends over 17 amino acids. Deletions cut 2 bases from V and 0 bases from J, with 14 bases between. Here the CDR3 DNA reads TGTGCCAGCAGTGAATCAGGCCCTTGGGGCTCCTACAATGAGCAGTTCTTC. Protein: CASSESGPWGSYNEQFF.

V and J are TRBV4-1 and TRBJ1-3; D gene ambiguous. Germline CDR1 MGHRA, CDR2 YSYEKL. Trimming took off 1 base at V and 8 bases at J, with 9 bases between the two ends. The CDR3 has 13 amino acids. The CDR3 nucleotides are TGCGCCAGCAGCCAAGGAGGGCCGGACACCATATATTTT. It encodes CASSQGGPDTIYF.

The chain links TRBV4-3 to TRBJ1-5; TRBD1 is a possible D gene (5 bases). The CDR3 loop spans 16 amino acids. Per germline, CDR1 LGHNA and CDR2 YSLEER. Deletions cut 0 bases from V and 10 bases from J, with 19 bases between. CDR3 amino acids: CASSQDKGTVGSPQHF. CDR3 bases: TGCGCCAGCAGCCAAGATAAGGGGACGGTGGGTTCACCCCAGCATTTT.

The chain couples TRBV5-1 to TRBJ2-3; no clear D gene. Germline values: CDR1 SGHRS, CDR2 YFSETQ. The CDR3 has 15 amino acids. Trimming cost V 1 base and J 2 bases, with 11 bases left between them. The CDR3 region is CASSLRYYDTDTQYF. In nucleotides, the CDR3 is TGCGCCAGCAGCTTGAGGTACTACGACACAGATACGCAGTATTTT.

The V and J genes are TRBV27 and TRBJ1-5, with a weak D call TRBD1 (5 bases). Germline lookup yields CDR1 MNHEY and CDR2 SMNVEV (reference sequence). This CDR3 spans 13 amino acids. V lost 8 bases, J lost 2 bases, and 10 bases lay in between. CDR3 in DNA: TGTGCCAGCGGTCCGGGGGGCAATCAGCCCCAGCATTTT. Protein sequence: CASGPGGNQPQHF.

The CDR3 here is CASSMGPEAFF. The CDR3 DNA follows: TGTGCCAGCAGCATGGGACCTGAAGCTTTCTTT. V usage is TRBV7-9 and J usage is TRBJ1-1; maybe TRBD1 (5 bases). This CDR3 comprises 11 residues. The ends were cut back, 5 bases at V and 6 bases at J, with 7 bases in the middle. Germline V gives CDR1 SEHNR, CDR2 FQNEAQ (reference sequence).

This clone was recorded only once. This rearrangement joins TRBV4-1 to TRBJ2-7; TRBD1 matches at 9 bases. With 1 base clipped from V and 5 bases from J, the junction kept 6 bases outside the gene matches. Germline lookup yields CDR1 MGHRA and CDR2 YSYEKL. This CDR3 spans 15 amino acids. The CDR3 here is CASSQGDRVVDEQYF. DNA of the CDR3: TGCGCCAGCAGCCAAGGGGACAGGGTAGTAGACGAGCAGTACTTC.

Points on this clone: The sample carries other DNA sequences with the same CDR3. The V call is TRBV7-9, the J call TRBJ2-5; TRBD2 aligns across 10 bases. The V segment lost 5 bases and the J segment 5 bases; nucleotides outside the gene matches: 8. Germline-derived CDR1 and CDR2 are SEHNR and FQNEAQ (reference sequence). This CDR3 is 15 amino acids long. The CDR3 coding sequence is TGTGCCAGCAGCCTCAGCGGGGGGGCCGCTGAGACCCAGTACTTC. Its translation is CASSLSGGAAETQYF. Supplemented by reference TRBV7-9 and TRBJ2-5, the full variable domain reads DTGVSQNPRHKITKRGQNVTFRCDPISEHNRLYWYRQTLGQGPEFLTYFQNEAQLEKSRLLSDRFSAERPKGSFSTLEIQRTEQGDSAMYLCASSLSGGAAETQYFGPGTRLLVL.

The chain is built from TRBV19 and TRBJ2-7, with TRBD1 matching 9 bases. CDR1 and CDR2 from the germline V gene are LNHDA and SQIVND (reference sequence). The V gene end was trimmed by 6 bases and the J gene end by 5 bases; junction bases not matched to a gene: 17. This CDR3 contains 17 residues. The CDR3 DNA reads TGTGCCAGTAGCACCGCCGGGACAGGGTCGTCGGTACACGAGCAGTACTTC. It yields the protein CASSTAGTGSSVHEQYF.

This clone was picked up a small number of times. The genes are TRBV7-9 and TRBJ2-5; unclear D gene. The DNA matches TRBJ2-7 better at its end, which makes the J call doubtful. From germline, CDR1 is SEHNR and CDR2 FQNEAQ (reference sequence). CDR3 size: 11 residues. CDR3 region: CASSALYEQYF. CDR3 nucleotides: TGTGCCAGCAGCGCGTTGTACGAGCAGTACTTC.

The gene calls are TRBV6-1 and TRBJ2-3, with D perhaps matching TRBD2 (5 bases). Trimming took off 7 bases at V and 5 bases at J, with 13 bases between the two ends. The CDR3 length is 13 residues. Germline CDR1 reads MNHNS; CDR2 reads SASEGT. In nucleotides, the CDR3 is TGTGCCAGCATGGCTTCACGGGGAGATACGCAGTATTTT. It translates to CASMASRGDTQYF.

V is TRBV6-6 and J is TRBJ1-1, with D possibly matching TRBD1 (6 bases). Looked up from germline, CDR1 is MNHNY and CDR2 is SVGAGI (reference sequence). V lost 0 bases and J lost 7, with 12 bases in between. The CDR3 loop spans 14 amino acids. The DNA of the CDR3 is TGTGCCAGCAGTTACTCCGGGACACCCCTTGAAGCTTTCTTT. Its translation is CASSYSGTPLEAFF.